These T cell receptor beta chains were read from a single sample in a study of shared clonotypes between healthy human individuals. Using immunoSEQ multiplex PCR, the repertoire was profiled, and TCRdb retains in-frame clones only, with some absent. Among over 2 million clones listed, around 93% were seen once. The sequencing sample was made of naive CD4+ T cells from PBMCs. The receptors come from a man younger than 35 in good health. Some clones in this sample may be carry-over from other donors' samples. Each CDR3 is given with its conserved first and last residue. Each record gives: V gene, D gene, J gene, clone size, CDR3 DNA, CDR3 protein. D genes are given only for firm matches. Part of the rows lack a size; the others show once, few, many or a class for expanded clones.

TRBV7-3	-	TRBJ1-5	-	TGTGCCAGCAGCCTACTGGAGGAACAGCCCCAGCATTTT	CASSLLEEQPQHF
TRBV2	TRBD2	TRBJ2-2	few	TGTGCCAGCAGGGGACTAGCGGGAGCTACCGGGGAGCTGTTTTTT	CASRGLAGATGELFF
TRBV10-1	TRBD1	TRBJ2-5	-	TGCGCCAGCTCCCGGGACAGGGGGCGCGCAGAGACCCAGTACTTC	CASSRDRGRAETQYF
TRBV5-1	TRBD1	TRBJ1-4	-	TGCGCCAGCAGCTCGGGACAGTATAATGAAAAACTGTTTTTT	CASSSGQYNEKLFF
TRBV2	-	TRBJ2-1	-	TGTGCCAGCCTCGGGACTCTCTACAATGAGCAGTTCTTC	CASLGTLYNEQFF
TRBV4-2	TRBD1	TRBJ2-7	-	TGTGCCAGCAGCCAAGAACAGGGGCACTACGAGCAGTACTTC	CASSQEQGHYEQYF
TRBV5-1	TRBD1	TRBJ1-1	-	TGCGCCAGCAGCTTGGTTGGACAGGGGGTGAACACTGAAGCTTTCTTT	CASSLVGQGVNTEAFF
TRBV7-3	-	TRBJ2-3	once	TGTGCCAGCAGCTTAACTAGCGGTTACACAGATACGCAGTATTTT	CASSLTSGYTDTQYF
TRBV2	-	TRBJ2-1	-	TGTGCCAGCAGAGGACTTCCAGAATCGGGTGAGCAGTTCTTC	CASRGLPESGEQFF
TRBV9	-	TRBJ2-3	-	TGTGCCAGCAGCGCCGAGGCGGGGAGCCCCCGGGATACGCAGTATTTT	CASSAEAGSPRDTQYF
TRBV6-6	-	TRBJ1-2	-	TGTGCCAGCAAGACAGCAGACCAGTATGGCTACACCTTC	CASKTADQYGYTF
TRBV29-1	TRBD2	TRBJ2-1	-	TGCAGCGTTGATAAAGGACTAGCGGGAAGAGGTGAGCAGTTCTTC	CSVDKGLAGRGEQFF
TRBV28	-	TRBJ2-7	-	TGTGCCAGCAGCCTCACCGGGAGCCTCACCTACGAGCAGTACTTC	CASSLTGSLTYEQYF
TRBV4-1	TRBD1	TRBJ1-1	-	TGCGCCAGCAGCCAAGGGACAGGGAAGAACACTGAAGCTTTCTTT	CASSQGTGKNTEAFF
TRBV7-9	TRBD1	TRBJ2-2	-	TGTGCCAGCAGCTCAGACGACAGGGGAGAGCTGTTTTTT	CASSSDDRGELFF
TRBV5-4	TRBD1	TRBJ1-2	-	TGTGCCAGCAGCATTGGACAGGGGGACGTCAGATATGGCTACACCTTC	CASSIGQGDVRYGYTF
TRBV18	TRBD2	TRBJ2-2	once	TGTGCCAGCTCCCAAGGGACTACGAACACCGGGGAGCTGTTTTTT	CASSQGTTNTGELFF
TRBV5-4	-	TRBJ1-4	-	TGCGCCAGCAGCCAGGAAGGGGGTGCAACTAATGAAAAACTGTTTTTT	CASSQEGGATNEKLFF
TRBV28	-	TRBJ1-5	few	TGTGCCAGCAGTTTATCTGGGGGCCCGAGCAATCAGCCCCAGCATTTT	CASSLSGGPSNQPQHF
TRBV19	TRBD1	TRBJ1-1	few	TGTGCCAGTCAACGGACAGGGGACACTGAAGCTTTCTTT	CASQRTGDTEAFF
TRBV7-3	-	TRBJ2-2	-	TGTGCCAGCAGCTTTGGCGGAAGTACGAACACCGGGGAGCTGTTTTTT	CASSFGGSTNTGELFF
TRBV5-1	-	TRBJ1-5	-	TGCGCCAGCAGCTTGGTTCCGGGAAGCAATCAGCCCCAGCATTTT	CASSLVPGSNQPQHF
TRBV2	TRBD2	TRBJ2-2	once	TGTGCCAGCGGACTAGCGACGAACACCGGGGAGCTGTTTTTT	CASGLATNTGELFF